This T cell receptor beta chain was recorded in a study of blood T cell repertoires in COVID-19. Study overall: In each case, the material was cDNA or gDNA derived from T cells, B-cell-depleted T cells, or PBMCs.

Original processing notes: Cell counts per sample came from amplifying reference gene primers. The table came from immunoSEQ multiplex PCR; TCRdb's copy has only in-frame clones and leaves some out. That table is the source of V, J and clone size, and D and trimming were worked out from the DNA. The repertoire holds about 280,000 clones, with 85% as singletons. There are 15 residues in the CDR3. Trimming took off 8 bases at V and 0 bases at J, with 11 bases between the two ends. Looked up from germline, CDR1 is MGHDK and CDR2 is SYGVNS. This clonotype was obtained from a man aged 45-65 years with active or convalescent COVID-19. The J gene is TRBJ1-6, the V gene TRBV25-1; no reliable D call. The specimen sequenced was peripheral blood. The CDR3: CASRELGSYNSPLHF. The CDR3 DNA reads TGTGCCAGCCGGGAGTTGGGCTCCTATAATTCACCCCTCCACTTT.